This TCR beta chain was recovered during a study of cytomegalovirus exposure and HLA in healthy donors. Study at large: Earlier, 117 million unique TCR beta sequences were recovered from about 179 million T cells by an analysis.

Researchers ran the PCR with 60 Vbeta and 13 Jbeta primers. In the authors' methods: About 11 million shared chains were among the about 80 million unique TCR beta chains that a later analysis counted. Repertoires were generated with immunoSEQ multiplex PCR, while TCRdb's copy carries only in-frame clones and drops some. Clone size and V and J calls were adopted from that table, with D and trimming inferred from the DNA. The sample has roughly 110,000 clones, around 70% seen once; the top ten hold roughly 4.4%. Study-wide results and limits: Altogether, 150 to 200 TCR beta chains were recorded as cytomegalovirus-associated.

As concerns this clone: Its specificity is unknown.

The germline CDR1 and CDR2 sequences are GTSNPN and SVGIG (reference sequence). V was clipped by 1 base and J by 6 bases, with 10 bases between them. This CDR3 has 13 amino acids. This chain uses TRBV30 with TRBJ1-5, with D uncertain. The material sequenced was PBMCs. This sequence originates from a man aged 30 to 45 in good health and CMV-seropositive. The CDR3 here is CAWSEGGSQPQHF. The CDR3, as DNA: TGTGCCTGGAGTGAAGGAGGCAGTCAGCCCCAGCATTTT. Based on the CDR3 plus reference TRBV30 and TRBJ1-5, the full variable domain is SQTIHQWPATLVQPVGSPLSLECTVEGTSNPNLYWYRQAAGRGLQLLFYSVGIGQISSEVPQNLSASRPQDRQFILSSKKLLLSDSGFYLCAWSEGGSQPQHFGDGTRLSIL.